This T cell receptor (beta chain) was sequenced in a study of T cell repertoires in cytomegalovirus infection. For the study at large: Public signatures in TCR beta pointed to CMV infection and matching HLA type.

The CDR3 extends over 11 amino acids. The germline CDR1 and CDR2 sequences are MNHEY and SVGEGT. V was trimmed by 6 bases and J by 4 bases, leaving 6 bases between them. The study, taken as a whole, reports: Cumulative public TCR beta family frequency identified CMV carriers with the relevant HLA. CMV-specific HLA-C-restricted TCR beta clonotypes dominated the ex vivo response.

TCRdb redid the calling of the reads with MiXCR, one entry per CDR3 protein. The sample records about 200,000 distinct CDR3 sequences, about a tenth being singletons. As for this clonotype: As yet, its antigen is unknown.

The source is a human donor in good health (CMV status not recorded). Some clones in this sample may be carry-over from other donors' samples. Sample: PBMCs. The chain recombines TRBV6-2 or TRBV6-3 with TRBJ1-1; weak D call: TRBD1 (6 bases). The CDR3 protein is CASSRGTEAFF. The CDR3 DNA reads TGTGCCAGCAGCAGGGGCACTGAAGCTTTCTTT.